This T cell receptor beta chain originates from a study of PD-1 blockade in classical Hodgkin lymphoma. Study observations and caveats: Partial responders and progressors had significantly lower baseline TCR diversity. Differences between repertoires have undefined causes, possibly disease activity or prior therapy. While CD8+ TCR diversity did not rise significantly by C4D1, CD4+ TCR diversity did.

With no exception, relapse followed autologous stem cell transplantation in all patients, and brentuximab vedotin exposure varied. In regard to this clone: Its target is not known.

The protocol was immunoSEQ multiplex PCR, while the TCRdb copy is restricted to in-frame clones and leaves out a portion. In the table there are about 93,000 clones, about 93% of which are singletons. Between the trimmed V and J ends, which lost 0 bases and 4 bases, there was a span of 16 bases. Germline V gene sequence: CDR1 SGHTA, CDR2 FQGNSA. CDR3 length equals 17 residues. The specimen was peripheral blood mononuclear cells (PBMCs), collected before the second cycle of nivolumab. The genes are TRBV7-2 and TRBJ2-1; D tentatively reads TRBD1 or TRBD2 (5 bases each). The clonotype comes from a human donor with classical Hodgkin lymphoma. This CDR3 is CASSLALRGAEYNEQFF. CDR3 nucleotide sequence: TGTGCCAGCAGCTTAGCTTTAAGGGGAGCGGAATACAATGAGCAGTTCTTC.